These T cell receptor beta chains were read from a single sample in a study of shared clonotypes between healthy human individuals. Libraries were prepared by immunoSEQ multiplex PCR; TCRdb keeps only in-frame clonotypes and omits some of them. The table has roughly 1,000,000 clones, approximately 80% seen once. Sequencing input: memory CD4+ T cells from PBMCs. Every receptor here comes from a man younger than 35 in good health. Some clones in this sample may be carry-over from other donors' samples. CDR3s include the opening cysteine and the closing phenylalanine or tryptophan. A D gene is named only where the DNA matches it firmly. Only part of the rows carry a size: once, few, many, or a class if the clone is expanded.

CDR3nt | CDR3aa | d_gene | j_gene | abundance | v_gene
TGTGCCAGCAAAAGAGGCCAGGGGAACGAAAAACTGTTTTTT | CASKRGQGNEKLFF | . | TRBJ1-4 | . | TRBV9
TGTGCCAGCAGCCGATGGACGGAGGCCAATCAGCCCCAGCATTTT | CASSRWTEANQPQHF | . | TRBJ1-5 | many | TRBV7-2
TGTGCCAGCAGCTTCGGGCTAGCGGGCTCCTACGAGCAGTACTTC | CASSFGLAGSYEQYF | TRBD2 | TRBJ2-7 | once | TRBV7-3
TGTGCCAGCAGTGAAGCGCTCGGGGGCAGGGCAGATGGCTACACCTTC | CASSEALGGRADGYTF | . | TRBJ1-2 | . | TRBV2
TGTGCCACCAGCAGAGATTGGGACAGGGGGAACATTCAGTACTTC | CATSRDWDRGNIQYF | TRBD1 | TRBJ2-4 | . | TRBV15
TGTGCCAGCAGCTTGTTGAGTACCTATGGCTACACCTTC | CASSLLSTYGYTF | . | TRBJ1-2 | . | TRBV5-8
TGCGCCAGCAGCTTGGTTCTGGGAACGACAGAGACCCAGTACTTC | CASSLVLGTTETQYF | . | TRBJ2-5 | . | TRBV5-1
TGTGCCACCAGTCTATCGGGACGGTACGATGGCTACACCTTC | CATSLSGRYDGYTF | . | TRBJ1-2 | . | TRBV15
TGTGCCAGCAGCTTAGACCGGGACAGGACCGAGCAGTACTTC | CASSLDRDRTEQYF | TRBD1 | TRBJ2-7 | . | TRBV11-2
TGCGCCAGCAGCCACCAAAGGACAGCCCAGGGCAATGAGCAGTTCTTC | CASSHQRTAQGNEQFF | . | TRBJ2-1 | once | TRBV4-1
TGTGCCATCAGTGGACAGTCGAACACTGAAGCTTTCTTT | CAISGQSNTEAFF | . | TRBJ1-1 | many | TRBV10-3
TGTGCCAGCAGCGCTAATAGCGGAGGGGTCTACGAGCAGTACTTC | CASSANSGGVYEQYF | . | TRBJ2-7 | . | TRBV28
TGTGCCAGCAGCTTAGTTCCTACAGCGCGTGGCTACACCTTC | CASSLVPTARGYTF | . | TRBJ1-2 | . | TRBV11-2
TGTGCCAGCAGTGCCGCGACCCTTGCTAGGGGTGAGCAGTTCTTC | CASSAATLARGEQFF | . | TRBJ2-1 | . | TRBV6-1
TGTGCCAGCATCGTCCCGGGACAGGGATCCCCCAATGAGCAGTTCTTC | CASIVPGQGSPNEQFF | TRBD1 | TRBJ2-1 | . | TRBV7-3
TGTGCCAGCAGCTTAGCGGCGTTGGGGGTTCCCGGGGAGCTGTTTTTT | CASSLAALGVPGELFF | . | TRBJ2-2 | few | TRBV11-3
TGTGCCAGCAGCCGACTTGGGTGGCACACTGAAGCTTTCTTT | CASSRLGWHTEAFF | . | TRBJ1-1 | . | TRBV5-6
TGTGCCAGCAGCTTAGAGGGGGACACCTGGGACTTCCGTTTTGAGCAGTTCTTC | CASSLEGDTWDFRFEQFF | . | TRBJ2-1 | . | TRBV11-2
TGTGCCAGCAGTTTGGGGGGGTTGCCCTACGAGCAGTACTTC | CASSLGGLPYEQYF | TRBD2 | TRBJ2-7 | . | TRBV28
TGTGCCAGCAGTCCCTACGGAGGAAACACCATATATTTT | CASSPYGGNTIYF | . | TRBJ1-3 | . | TRBV28
TGTGCCTGGACCCGGGGTGGGGAGACCCAGTACTTC | CAWTRGGETQYF | . | TRBJ2-5 | . | TRBV30
TGTGCCAGCAAGGGCGATTGGGGCAGTCAGCCCCAGCATTTT | CASKGDWGSQPQHF | . | TRBJ1-5 | . | TRBV28
TGTGCCAGTAGTATCCTACTCGGGGACACCATATATTTT | CASSILLGDTIYF | . | TRBJ1-3 | . | TRBV19
TGTGCCAGCAGTTTATTGTCAGGGGCCTATGGCTACACCTTC | CASSLLSGAYGYTF | . | TRBJ1-2 | many | TRBV28
TGTGCCAGCTCACTGGGACTACAAGAGACCCAGTACTTC | CASSLGLQETQYF | TRBD2 | TRBJ2-5 | few | TRBV18
TGCGCCATCCCGTTTAGATACCAGGGAGATAGCAATCAGCCCCAGCATTTT | CAIPFRYQGDSNQPQHF | . | TRBJ1-5 | once | TRBV5-1
TGTGCCAGCAGCTTGGCGGTCCTAGCGAACGCAGATACGCAGTATTTT | CASSLAVLANADTQYF | . | TRBJ2-3 | . | TRBV5-4
TGCAGTGCCCGAGAGAGGACTGAAGCTTTCTTT | CSARERTEAFF | . | TRBJ1-1 | . | TRBV20-1
TGCGCCAGCAGCCGTGCCAACCGGGACCAAGCCTACGAGCAGTACTTC | CASSRANRDQAYEQYF | . | TRBJ2-7 | . | TRBV5-1
TGTGCCAGCAGCTACCGGGGCTACACTGAAGCTTTCTTT | CASSYRGYTEAFF | . | TRBJ1-1 | . | TRBV6-5